This TCR beta chain was obtained from a study of blood T cell repertoires in COVID-19 (dated by TCRdb to the early 2020s). In the study overall: Collaborator samples came from the United States, Italy and Spain and covered acute and convalescent phases of COVID-19. The dataset comprised deeply sampled blood TCRbeta repertoires from subjects exposed to, actively infected with, or recovered from COVID-19. The repertoires were released in a freely available public database intended as a resource for research on the immune response to SARS-CoV-2. Nearly every sample came with metadata listing a de-identified subject ID, COVID-19 status, age in years and sex. Where HLA class I and class II types were available, the types were taken from metadata supplied by the sample provider, not from assay-based typing. Samples were obtained from the ongoing ImmuneRACE study (first 160 participants) and from approximately 1,200 subjects provided by 6 global collaborators. The prospective study material was composed of cDNA or gDNA derived from T cells, B-cell-depleted T cells, or PBMCs. Results the study describes overall, beyond this receptor: Clinical and demographic metadata were provided uncurated, with the amount varying by source and participant.

Of note for this clone: The clone's antigen remains unknown. Base quality data are lacking; no much larger clone is found one base away.

Participants in the prospective study were aged about 18 to 100 years, lived in more than 20 United States geographic areas, and enrolled through a virtual design. To assign participants to cohorts, the prospective study relied on clinical history that participants themselves reported in a screening survey and a study questionnaire. Exposed participants had been in contact with someone with a PCR-confirmed or clinician-diagnosed COVID-19 case within 2 weeks of study entry. In the prospective study, mobile phlebotomists collected whole blood, serum and a nasopharyngeal or oropharyngeal swab from each participant. Participants in the prospective study had the option to provide additional blood draws and questionnaires over an approximately 2-month period. Before DNA extraction, blood samples from the prospective study were shipped at room temperature or frozen. The immunoSEQ Assay, a bias-controlled multiplex PCR, was used to amplify TCRbeta CDR3 regions from genomic DNA. In the original analysis: Nucleated cell counts per sample were estimated from amplification of reference gene primers within the assay. To quantify the absolute abundance of each unique TCRbeta CDR3 rearrangement, sequence reads were collapsed and filtered. Productive Simpson clonality was computed per sample as the square root of Simpson's diversity index over productive rearrangements. What TCRdb holds here is the immuneACCESS table cut down to in-frame rearrangements. Part of the clones is not present; checked against another copy, under half of the missing clones reflect an unresolved V gene, and the others are unexplained. V and J calls and clone size are copied from that table; D and trimming were computed from the DNA. Within this sample are more than 350,000 clones, with 70% to 90% of them counted one time only. Clones ranked in the top ten supply 1.2% to 1.5% of the sample.

V lost 1 base and J lost 3 bases, and the count of bases not matched to a germline gene is 10. CDR1 and CDR2, looked up from the germline V gene, are MGHRA and YSYEKL. CDR3 length: 18 amino acids, cysteine to phenylalanine. Just CDR3 DNA is preserved here, 54 bases in frame from base 1. The sequence joins TRBV4-1 to TRBJ2-1; 9 middle bases align to TRBD2. Sample: PBMCs or T cells enriched from blood (not recorded which). The sequence came from a young woman who had been exposed to COVID-19. CDR3 loop: CASSQVPGSGGRYNEQFF. The DNA reads as follows: TGCGCCAGCAGCCAAGTCCCGGGTAGCGGGGGCCGCTACAATGAGCAGTTCTTC.